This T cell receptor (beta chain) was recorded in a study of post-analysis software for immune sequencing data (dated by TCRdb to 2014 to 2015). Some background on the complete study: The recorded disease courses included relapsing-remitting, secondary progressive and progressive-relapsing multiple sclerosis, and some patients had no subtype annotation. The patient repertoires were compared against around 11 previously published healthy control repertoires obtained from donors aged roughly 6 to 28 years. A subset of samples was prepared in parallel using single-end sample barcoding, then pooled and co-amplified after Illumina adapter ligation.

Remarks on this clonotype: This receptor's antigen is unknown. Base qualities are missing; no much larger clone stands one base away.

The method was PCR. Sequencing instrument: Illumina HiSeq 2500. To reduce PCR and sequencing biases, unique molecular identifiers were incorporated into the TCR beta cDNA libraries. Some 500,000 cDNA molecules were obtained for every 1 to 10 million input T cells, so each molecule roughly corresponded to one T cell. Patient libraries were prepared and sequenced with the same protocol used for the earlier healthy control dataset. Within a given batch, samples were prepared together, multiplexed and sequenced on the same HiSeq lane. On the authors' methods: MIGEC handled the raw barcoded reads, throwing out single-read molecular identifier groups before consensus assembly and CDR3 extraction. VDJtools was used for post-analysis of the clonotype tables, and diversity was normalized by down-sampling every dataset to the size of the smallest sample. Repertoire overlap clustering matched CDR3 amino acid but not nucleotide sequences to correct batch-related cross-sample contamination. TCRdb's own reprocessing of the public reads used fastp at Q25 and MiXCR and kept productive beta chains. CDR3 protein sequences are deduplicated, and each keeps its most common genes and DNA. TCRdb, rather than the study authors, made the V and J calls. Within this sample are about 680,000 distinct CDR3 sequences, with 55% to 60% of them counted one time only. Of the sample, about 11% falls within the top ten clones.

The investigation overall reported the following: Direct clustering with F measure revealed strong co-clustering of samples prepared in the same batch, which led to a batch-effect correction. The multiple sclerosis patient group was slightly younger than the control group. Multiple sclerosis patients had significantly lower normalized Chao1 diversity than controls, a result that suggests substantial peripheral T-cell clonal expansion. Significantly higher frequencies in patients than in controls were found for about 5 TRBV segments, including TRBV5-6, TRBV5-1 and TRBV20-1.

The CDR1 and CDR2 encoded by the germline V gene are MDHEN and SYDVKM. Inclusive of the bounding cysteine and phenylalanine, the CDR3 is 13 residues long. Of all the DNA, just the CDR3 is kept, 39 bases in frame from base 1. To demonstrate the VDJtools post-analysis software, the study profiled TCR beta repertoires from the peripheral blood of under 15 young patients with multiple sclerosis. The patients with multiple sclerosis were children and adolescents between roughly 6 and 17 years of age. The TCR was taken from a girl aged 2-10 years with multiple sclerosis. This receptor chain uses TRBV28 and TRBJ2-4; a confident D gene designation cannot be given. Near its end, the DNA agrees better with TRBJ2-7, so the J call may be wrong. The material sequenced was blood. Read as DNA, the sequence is TGTGCCAGCAGTTTCCTAGATACCTACGAGCAGTACTTC. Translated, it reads CASSFLDTYEQYF.